This T cell receptor (beta chain) was identified during a study of cytotoxic CD8 clonotypes in ibrutinib-treated CLL (dated by TCRdb to the early 2020s). Background for the entire study: The cohort included roughly 15 treatment-naive and some twelve relapsed/refractory patients; about 17 were IGHV unmutated. Partial responses were observed in 24 patients and complete responses in 2; after a median follow-up of 68 months, remission was maintained in roughly 14 patients and progression was observed in some twelve. Response samples were obtained after a median of 12 months of treatment, with a range of about 6 to 36 months. Samples averaged approximately 260,000 productive templates and about 94,000 productive rearrangements. Longitudinal samples were available for about 30% of the roughly 90 trial participants. Cryopreserved peripheral blood mononuclear cells were collected before treatment, at response, and at either disease progression or sustained remission. What the work shows at the level of the full study, not this receptor alone: Public clonotypes were rare and either shrank or stayed stable during treatment, and the rise in clonality at ibrutinib response reflected expansion of private clonotypes. At ibrutinib response clonality went up, during sustained remission it held steady, and at progression it dropped back toward baseline. At baseline, clonality was higher than in age-matched healthy donors and showed a strong correlation with circulating CD8+ T-cell counts. Lymph node repertoires were not examined, and the timing of sampling was not matched between patients in sustained remission and those whose disease progressed.

This clone was picked up one time. The antigen this receptor binds is unknown. No quality values exist for individual bases; no much larger clone is one base distant. For TCR beta library preparation, roughly 2 micrograms of genomic DNA were isolated from cryopreserved PBMCs. Longitudinal blood samples from CLL patients receiving ibrutinib monotherapy were subjected to high-throughput TCR beta sequencing. Patients were enrolled in a phase 2 open-label single-center ibrutinib monotherapy trial. The goal of deep resolution MiSeq sequencing was a depth between 1 in 1 million and 1 in 200,000 T cells, and coverage averaged 10x per clonotype. The immunoSEQ hsTCRB Kit was used to generate TCR beta libraries. The paper's processing steps were these. The data were analyzed with ImmunoSEQ Analyzer and ImmunoSEQ Data Assistant, and V, D and J gene assignments followed IMGT definitions. Clonality, which ranges from 0 to 1, was calculated as one minus the normalized Shannon entropy of productive rearrangement frequencies. Only overrepresented clonotypes making up at least 0.05% of the repertoire of each patient were included in the public clonotype analysis. Repertoires from thirteen age-matched healthy donors in immuneACCESS were used as clonality controls. Sourced from immuneACCESS, this table was stored by TCRdb with only in-frame sequences that have V and J called. A share of the clones is absent; for the studies checked, an unresolved V gene accounts for under half, and the remainder has no known explanation. V, J and clone size are those of that table, while D and trimming were read from the DNA. Within this sample are around 33,000 clones, with roughly three quarters of them counted one time only. The ten largest clones take up about a quarter of the sample.

This clonotype was sampled from a human donor with chronic lymphocytic leukemia. The sample was PBMCs, taken before ibrutinib treatment.

Here the CDR3 is given as CASKGAVTLPGANVLTF. DNA sequence: TGTGCCAGTAAAGGGGCAGTTACCCTCCCTGGGGCCAACGTCCTGACTTTC. The chain uses TRBV19 and TRBJ2-6; the D segment could be TRBD1, given 5 matching bases. The V and J ends are trimmed by 7 bases and 2 bases, leaving 18 bases between them. Inclusive of the bounding cysteine and phenylalanine, the CDR3 is 17 residues long. This entry keeps only the CDR3 DNA: 51 bases, framed from base 1. CDR1 and CDR2 (LNHDA, SQIVND) derive from the germline V gene (reference sequence).